A selection of T cell receptor beta chains follows, all from one sample in a study of breast tumors, draining lymph nodes, adjacent tissues. TCRdb fed the multiplex PCR reads into MiXCR, producing one record per CDR3 protein. The data hold about 200,000 distinct CDR3 sequences, with approximately 33% observed a single time. The source material was axillary lymph node tissue. The receptors here all came from a female donor with breast cancer. Some clones in this sample may be carry-over from other donors' samples. Each CDR3 is given with its conserved first and last residue. The order of the fields is V gene, D gene, J gene, clone size, CDR3 protein, CDR3 DNA. A D gene is named only where the DNA matches it firmly. Clone size, where shown, is once, few, many, or a class for clones that have expanded.

v_gene: TRBV11-2
d_gene: -
j_gene: TRBJ2-2
abundance: -
CDR3aa: CASSGIRGTSGGAGELFF
CDR3nt: TGTGCCAGCAGCGGAATTAGGGGGACATCGGGAGGCGCCGGGGAGCTGTTTTTT

v_gene: TRBV14
d_gene: -
j_gene: TRBJ1-6
abundance: many
CDR3aa: CASSHTGFNSPLHF
CDR3nt: TGTGCCAGCAGTCATACAGGTTTTAATTCACCCCTCCACTTT

v_gene: TRBV6-1
d_gene: -
j_gene: TRBJ1-4
abundance: many
CDR3aa: CASAPLTEKLFF
CDR3nt: TGTGCCAGCGCTCCTCTGACTGAAAAACTGTTTTTT

v_gene: TRBV20-1
d_gene: -
j_gene: TRBJ1-6
abundance: many
CDR3aa: CSARYGLGGNSPLHF
CDR3nt: TGCAGTGCTAGATATGGCTTGGGAGGGAATTCACCCCTCCACTTT

v_gene: TRBV6-5
d_gene: -
j_gene: TRBJ2-2
abundance: few
CDR3aa: CASSLWDLGTGELFF
CDR3nt: TGTGCCAGCAGCCTCTGGGACCTGGGCACCGGGGAGCTGTTTTTT

v_gene: TRBV27
d_gene: TRBD1
j_gene: TRBJ1-5
abundance: -
CDR3aa: CASSPTTGGFNQPQHF
CDR3nt: TGTGCCAGCAGTCCGACGACAGGGGGCTTCAATCAGCCCCAGCATTTT

v_gene: TRBV20-1
d_gene: -
j_gene: TRBJ2-5
abundance: many
CDR3aa: CSALMGAKATQYF
CDR3nt: TGCAGTGCTCTTATGGGGGCCAAGGCGACCCAGTACTTC

v_gene: TRBV11-2
d_gene: -
j_gene: TRBJ2-3
abundance: -
CDR3aa: CASSWGSDTQYF
CDR3nt: TGTGCCAGCAGCTGGGGGTCAGATACGCAGTATTTT

v_gene: TRBV4-1
d_gene: TRBD1
j_gene: TRBJ2-3
abundance: many
CDR3aa: CASSQPLQGPLRNTQYF
CDR3nt: TGCGCCAGCAGCCAGCCCCTACAGGGGCCGTTGAGGAATACGCAGTATTTT

v_gene: TRBV18
d_gene: TRBD1
j_gene: TRBJ1-2
abundance: many
CDR3aa: CASSYRGINYGYTF
CDR3nt: TGTGCCAGCTCTTACAGGGGGATTAACTATGGCTACACCTTC

v_gene: TRBV4-1
d_gene: TRBD1
j_gene: TRBJ2-2
abundance: many
CDR3aa: CASSQGWTGRYTGELFF
CDR3nt: TGCGCCAGCAGCCAAGGGTGGACAGGGAGGTACACCGGGGAGCTGTTTTTT

v_gene: TRBV30
d_gene: TRBD2
j_gene: TRBJ2-1
abundance: many
CDR3aa: CAWSVVSGGDEQFF
CDR3nt: TGTGCCTGGAGTGTGGTTAGCGGGGGGGATGAGCAGTTCTTC

v_gene: TRBV7-8
d_gene: -
j_gene: TRBJ1-3
abundance: -
CDR3aa: CASSGPFSGAVGNTIYF
CDR3nt: TGTGCCAGCAGCGGACCTTTTTCGGGGGCAGTTGGAAACACCATATATTTT

v_gene: TRBV6-5
d_gene: -
j_gene: TRBJ2-7
abundance: many
CDR3aa: CASSYGPSRGNEQYF
CDR3nt: TGTGCCAGCAGTTACGGTCCTAGCAGGGGTAACGAGCAGTACTTC

v_gene: TRBV19
d_gene: TRBD1
j_gene: TRBJ2-7
abundance: many
CDR3aa: CASSDRGRGYEQYF
CDR3nt: TGTGCCAGTAGTGACAGGGGGCGAGGCTACGAGCAGTACTTC

v_gene: TRBV9
d_gene: TRBD2
j_gene: TRBJ2-1
abundance: -
CDR3aa: CASSWGGDEQFF
CDR3nt: TGTGCCAGCAGCTGGGGGGGGGATGAGCAGTTCTTC

v_gene: TRBV6-5
d_gene: TRBD1
j_gene: TRBJ1-2
abundance: many
CDR3aa: CASRAGQGGGYTF
CDR3nt: TGTGCCAGCAGGGCGGGACAGGGAGGTGGCTACACCTTC

v_gene: TRBV7-9
d_gene: -
j_gene: TRBJ2-7
abundance: many
CDR3aa: CASSTWQGSSYEQYF
CDR3nt: TGTGCCAGCAGCACCTGGCAGGGGAGCTCCTACGAGCAGTACTTC

v_gene: TRBV6-5
d_gene: TRBD2
j_gene: TRBJ2-1
abundance: -
CDR3aa: CASSEVGGARNRDEQFF
CDR3nt: TGCGCCAGCAGTGAAGTCGGGGGGGCACGGAATAGGGATGAGCAGTTCTTC

v_gene: TRBV6-1
d_gene: -
j_gene: TRBJ1-1
abundance: once
CDR3aa: CASSENVQGMNTEAFF
CDR3nt: TGTGCCAGCAGTGAAAATGTCCAGGGAATGAACACTGAAGCTTTCTTT

v_gene: TRBV18
d_gene: TRBD2
j_gene: TRBJ2-5
abundance: many
CDR3aa: CASSGLDETQYF
CDR3nt: TGTGCCAGCTCCGGACTAGATGAGACCCAGTACTTC

v_gene: TRBV20-1
d_gene: TRBD1
j_gene: TRBJ1-4
abundance: -
CDR3aa: CSAKRTGLEKLFF
CDR3nt: TGCAGTGCCAAACGGACAGGGCTGGAAAAACTGTTTTTT

v_gene: TRBV7-9
d_gene: TRBD2
j_gene: TRBJ2-1
abundance: many
CDR3aa: CASSFTSSGRAGGGEQFF
CDR3nt: TGTGCCAGCAGCTTCACCTCTAGCGGGAGGGCCGGGGGGGGTGAGCAGTTCTTC

v_gene: TRBV19
d_gene: TRBD2
j_gene: TRBJ2-1
abundance: many
CDR3aa: CASSSLRAGGPGNEQFF
CDR3nt: TGTGCCAGTAGTTCGCTTCGTGCGGGAGGGCCGGGGAATGAGCAGTTCTTC

v_gene: TRBV6-2/TRBV6-3
d_gene: -
j_gene: TRBJ1-1
abundance: -
CDR3aa: CASSYSRGHYNTEAFF
CDR3nt: TGTGCCAGCAGTTACTCGAGAGGGCACTACAACACTGAAGCTTTCTTT

v_gene: TRBV11-2
d_gene: -
j_gene: TRBJ2-1
abundance: many
CDR3aa: CASSSNSGVSLEQFF
CDR3nt: TGTGCCAGCAGCTCCAACTCCGGAGTCTCCCTAGAGCAGTTCTTC

v_gene: TRBV6-4
d_gene: -
j_gene: TRBJ1-6
abundance: many
CDR3aa: CASSAVARYDSPLHF
CDR3nt: TGTGCCAGCAGTGCGGTTGCCAGATACGATTCACCCCTCCACTTT

v_gene: TRBV29-1
d_gene: TRBD2
j_gene: TRBJ2-5
abundance: -
CDR3aa: CSVTESSGITGDNQETQYF
CDR3nt: TGCAGCGTAACGGAGTCTAGCGGGATAACCGGGGACAACCAAGAGACCCAGTACTTC